The 16 T cell receptor beta chains given below trace back to one sample, sequenced in a study of cytomegalovirus exposure and HLA in healthy donors. This PCR relied on a set of 60 Vbeta primers and 13 Jbeta primers. This table comes from immunoSEQ multiplex PCR, and its TCRdb copy is limited to in-frame clones, with some not included. Of about 110,000 clones listed, 73% are singletons. The sample taken for sequencing was PBMCs. Receptors originate from a woman aged 40 to 49 in good health and CMV-seronegative.

The chain uses TRBV27 and TRBJ2-1; the D gene is possibly TRBD2 (5 bases). The CDR3 totals 14 residues. Looked up from germline, CDR1 is MNHEY and CDR2 is SMNVEV (reference sequence). Trimming cost V 4 bases and J 3 bases, with 10 bases left between them. CDR3 in DNA: TGTGCCAGCAGTTACGGGGTGGGCTACAATGAGCAGTTCTTC. This translates into CASSYGVGYNEQFF.

DNA for the CDR3: TGCAGTGTCACCTCCGGGACAGGGGGTAAGAATTCACCCCTCCACTTT. Protein: CSVTSGTGGKNSPLHF. V usage is TRBV29-1 and J usage is TRBJ1-6, with TRBD1 matching 11 bases. Germline CDR1 is SQVTM and CDR2 is ANQGSEA. This CDR3 contains 16 residues.

This clone appeared once. The chain employs TRBV10-3 and TRBJ2-3; no reliable D call. The CDR3 runs 11 residues. V was pared by 10 bases and J by 6 bases, with 11 bases between. Germline V gene lookup returns CDR1 ENHRY and CDR2 SYGVKD. Written as DNA, the CDR3 is TGTGCCACGTCCCTACGTGATACGCAGTATTTT. This codes for CATSLRDTQYF.

J is TRBJ1-1 and V is TRBV6-4; 10 bases are shared with TRBD1. CDR3 size: 15 residues. The V and J ends lost 3 bases and 7 bases, in that order; junction bases with no gene match: 8. Germline V gene sequence: CDR1 MRHNA, CDR2 SNTAGT. This chain's CDR3 is CASSEAPGQGFEAFF. The CDR3 nucleotides are TGTGCCAGCAGTGAGGCCCCGGGACAGGGGTTTGAAGCTTTCTTT.

The chain uses TRBV5-1 and TRBJ2-1; 7 positions match TRBD2. V shed 3 bases and J 8 bases; nucleotides not matched to a gene: 5. The CDR3 is made up of 13 amino acids. CDR1 is SGHRS and CDR2 is YFSETQ in the germline V gene. The CDR3 here is CASSSTSLDEQFF. In nucleotides, the CDR3 is TGCGCCAGCAGCTCGACTAGCCTCGATGAGCAGTTCTTC.

This chain joins TRBV7-7 and TRBJ2-2, with D unclear. This CDR3 is built from 12 residues. V lost 8 bases, J lost 5 bases, and 9 bases lay in between. CDR1 and CDR2 from the germline V gene are SSHAT and FNYEAQ (reference sequence). CDR3 in DNA: TGTGCCAGCTTAGATAAGACCGGGGAGCTGTTTTTT. This encodes CASLDKTGELFF.

The CDR3 sequence is CASSLWASGTDTQYF. CDR3 sequence (DNA): TGTGCCAGCAGTTTATGGGCCTCAGGCACAGATACGCAGTATTTT. This chain links TRBV27 with TRBJ2-3; D gene uncertain. Trimming took 1 base from V and 1 from J, leaving 9 bases between them. Per germline, CDR1 MNHEY and CDR2 SMNVEV (reference sequence). CDR3 length: 15 amino acids.

Only a few counts were recorded for this clone. The chain employs TRBV19 and TRBJ1-1, with D possibly being TRBD1 (5 bases). Germline CDR1 reads LNHDA; CDR2 reads SQIVND (reference sequence). This CDR3 spans 13 amino acids. V dropped 6 bases and J dropped 0 bases, with 8 bases sitting between them. The CDR3 loop reads CASSRALNTEAFF. DNA for the CDR3: TGTGCCAGTAGCAGGGCTTTGAACACTGAAGCTTTCTTT.

This chain uses TRBV6-5 with TRBJ2-1, with D perhaps matching TRBD2 (5 bases). The germline V gene encodes CDR1 MNHEY and CDR2 SVGAGI. The CDR3 spans 15 residues. V was trimmed by 9 bases and J by 4 bases, leaving 19 bases between them. In DNA, the CDR3 is TGTGCCAGTCACAAGACCGCGGGTAGATACAATGAGCAGTTCTTC. Encoded protein: CASHKTAGRYNEQFF.

J is TRBJ1-4 and V is TRBV30; 7 positions agree with TRBD1. The germline V gene encodes CDR1 GTSNPN and CDR2 SVGIG (reference sequence). Losses at the gene ends were 5 bases for V and 11 bases for J; bases not matched to a gene: 5. This CDR3 has 11 amino acids. The CDR3: CAWETGQKLFF. Written as DNA, the CDR3 is TGTGCCTGGGAGACAGGGCAGAAACTGTTTTTT.

The chain recombines TRBV19 with TRBJ2-2; D not resolved. The germline gives CDR1 LNHDA, CDR2 SQIVND (reference sequence). Trimming stripped 9 bases from V and 8 bases from J, with 16 bases between. The CDR3 is 13 amino acids. The CDR3 DNA reads as TGTGCCAGCGCTCCCTACCTCGCGGGGGAGCTGTTTTTT. This sequence encodes CASAPYLAGELFF.

Only a few counts were recorded for this clone. The V and J genes are TRBV5-1 and TRBJ2-7; 7 bases fit TRBD2. Germline CDR1 reads SGHRS; CDR2 reads YFSETQ. This CDR3 is built from 14 residues. Trimming removed 5 bases from V and 2 bases from J; junction bases left unmatched: 7. CDR3 nucleotides: TGCGCCAGCAGGGGAGGGAGGGCCGCCTACGAGCAGTACTTC. Translating gives CASRGGRAAYEQYF.

In DNA, the CDR3 is TGTGCCAGCAGCTTGGGGCAGCAAGAGACCCAGTACTTC. It codes for CASSLGQQETQYF. The chain uses TRBV11-3 and TRBJ2-5; weak D call: TRBD1 (5 bases). The CDR3 extends over 13 amino acids. Germline CDR1 and CDR2: SGHNT and YENEEA. With 3 bases removed from V and 2 bases from J, the gap between germline ends came to 7 bases.

The chain couples TRBV7-2 to TRBJ1-5, with a weak D call TRBD1 (5 bases). CDR1 and CDR2 from the germline V gene are SGHTA and FQGNSA. The length of the CDR3 is 16 residues. Trimming took 1 base from V and 4 from J, leaving 14 bases between them. CDR3 in DNA: TGTGCCAGCAGCTTAGGAGGTAGGGGCCGAAATCAGCCCCAGCATTTT. Its translation: CASSLGGRGRNQPQHF.

This clone occurred a few times. CDR3: CASSSLGGNEQYF. The CDR3 DNA reads as TGTGCCAGCAGTTCCCTTGGGGGCAACGAGCAGTACTTC. The chain has TRBV27 and TRBJ2-7, with D perhaps matching TRBD1 (6 bases). From germline, CDR1 is MNHEY and CDR2 SMNVEV (reference sequence). This CDR3 is 13 amino acids long. Trimming shortened V by 4 bases and J by 5 bases, and 12 bases separated the two germline ends.

This chain uses TRBV4-1 with TRBJ2-1; 7 nucleotides agree with TRBD2. V dropped 6 bases and J dropped 5; count of bases not matched to a gene: 13. The CDR3 consists of 16 residues. Germline values: CDR1 MGHRA, CDR2 YSYEKL. CDR3 nucleotides: TGCGCCAGCAGGTCAAATCCGGGACTAAGTGACAATGAGCAGTTCTTC. Translated: CASRSNPGLSDNEQFF.